This TCR beta chain emerged from a study of CD8 T cells in Susac syndrome. The length of the CDR3 is 17 residues. V lost 6 bases and J 0 bases, leaving 19 bases between the germline ends. Of note for this clonotype: No antigen is known for it.

TEMRA cells were FACS-enriched, with CD8+ and CD4+ T cells isolated negatively. Random hexamers were used to reverse transcribe the RNA input (roughly 0.5 to 1 ug). TCRdb reprocessed the immunoSEQ multiplex PCR reads with MiXCR, giving one entry per CDR3 protein. The sample carries about 150,000 distinct CDR3 sequences, 90% to 95% recorded once. Points from the study as a whole: The relatively small number of individuals in the TCR sequencing and HLA analysis was acknowledged by the study. Clonal expansion was missing from Susac syndrome CD4+ T cell repertoires.

The sequenced sample was CD4+ T cells from PBMCs. V is TRBV12-3 or TRBV12-4 and J is TRBJ2-3; D is unresolved. The receptor was derived from a human donor with Susac syndrome. CDR3 coding DNA: TGTGCCAGCAGCAGAACCCCCGAAGCGATTAGCACAGATACGCAGTATTTT. Protein: CASSRTPEAISTDTQYF.